This TCR beta chain was identified in a study of cytomegalovirus exposure and HLA in healthy donors. Clones were read by immunoSEQ multiplex PCR, and TCRdb kept only the in-frame ones, dropping some. The sample has tens of thousands of clones; roughly 85% are singletons. A word on this clone: Its specificity is not known.

Findings and caveats of the study: For cytomegalovirus status, the classifier reportedly gave diagnoses with high specificity and sensitivity. Researchers counted 164 TCR beta chains as cytomegalovirus-associated.

The TCR originated in a woman aged 25 to 39 in good health and CMV-seronegative. Sequencing was performed on PBMCs.

The CDR3 is CAISEPGQGVLQETQYF. In nucleotides, the CDR3 is TGTGCCATCAGTGAACCGGGACAGGGGGTTCTCCAAGAGACCCAGTACTTC. The V and J genes are TRBV10-3 and TRBJ2-5; the match to TRBD1 covers 11 bases. Trimming cost V 3 bases and J 1 base; bases outside gene matches: 7. In germline, CDR1 is ENHRY, CDR2 SYGVKD. This CDR3 spans 17 amino acids.